This TCR beta chain came from a study of a mutant IDH1 vaccine in newly diagnosed glioma. Stated time point: baseline, week 1 (first vaccination visit). Treatment given: pre-vaccination baseline after standard-of-care therapy. V was shortened by 0 bases and J by 5 bases, with 3 bases between the two germline ends. This CDR3 has 12 residues. Germline V gives CDR1 SGDLS, CDR2 YYNGEE. Sequenced by immunoSEQ multiplex PCR; TCRdb stores in-frame clones only, minus some. This table has about 67,000 clones, around 83% appearing once. This chain connects TRBV9 to TRBJ2-1; D remains ambiguous. This sequence originates from a woman under 30 with glioma. Some clones in this sample may be carry-over from other donors' samples. The specimen was peripheral blood mononuclear cells (PBMCs), collected from a glioma patient treated with radiotherapy, temozolomide or both. The CDR3 DNA follows: TGTGCCAGCAGCGTAGGCGACAATGAGCAGTTCTTC. Translated: CASSVGDNEQFF.